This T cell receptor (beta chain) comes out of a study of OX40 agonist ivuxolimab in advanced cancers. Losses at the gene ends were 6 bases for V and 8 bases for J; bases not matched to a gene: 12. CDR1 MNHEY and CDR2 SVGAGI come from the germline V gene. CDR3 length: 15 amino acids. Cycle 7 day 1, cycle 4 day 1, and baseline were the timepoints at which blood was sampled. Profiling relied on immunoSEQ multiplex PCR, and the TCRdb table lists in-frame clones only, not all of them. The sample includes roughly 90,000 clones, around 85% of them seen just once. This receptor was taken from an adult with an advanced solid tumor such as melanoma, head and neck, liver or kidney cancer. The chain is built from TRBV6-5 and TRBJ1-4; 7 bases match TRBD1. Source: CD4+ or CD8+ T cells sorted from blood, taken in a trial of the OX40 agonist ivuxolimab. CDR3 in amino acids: CASSRQGLRKEKLFF. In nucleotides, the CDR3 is TGTGCCAGCAGCCGACAGGGCCTACGGAAGGAAAAACTGTTTTTT.